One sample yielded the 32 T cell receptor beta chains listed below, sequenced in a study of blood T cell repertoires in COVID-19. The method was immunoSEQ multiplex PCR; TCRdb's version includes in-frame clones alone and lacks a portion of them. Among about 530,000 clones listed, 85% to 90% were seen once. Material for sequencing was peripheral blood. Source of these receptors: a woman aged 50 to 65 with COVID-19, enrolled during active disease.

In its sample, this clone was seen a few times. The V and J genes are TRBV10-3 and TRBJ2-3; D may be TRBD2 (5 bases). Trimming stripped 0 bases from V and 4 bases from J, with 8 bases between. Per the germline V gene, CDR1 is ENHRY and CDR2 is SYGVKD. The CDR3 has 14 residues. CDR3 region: CAISESAGADTQYF. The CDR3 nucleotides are TGTGCCATCAGTGAGTCGGCCGGGGCAGATACGCAGTATTTT.

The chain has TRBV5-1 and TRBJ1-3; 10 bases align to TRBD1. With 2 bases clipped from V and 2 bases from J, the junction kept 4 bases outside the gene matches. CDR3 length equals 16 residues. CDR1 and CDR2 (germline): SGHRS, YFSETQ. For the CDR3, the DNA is TGCGCCAGCAGCTTAACTGGGACAGGGGCTGGAAACACCATATATTTT. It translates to CASSLTGTGAGNTIYF.

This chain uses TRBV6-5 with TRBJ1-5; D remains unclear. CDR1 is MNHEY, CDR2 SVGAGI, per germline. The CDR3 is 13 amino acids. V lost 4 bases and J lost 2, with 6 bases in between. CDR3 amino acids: CASSLAGNQPQHF. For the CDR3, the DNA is TGTGCCAGCAGTTTGGCAGGCAATCAGCCCCAGCATTTT.

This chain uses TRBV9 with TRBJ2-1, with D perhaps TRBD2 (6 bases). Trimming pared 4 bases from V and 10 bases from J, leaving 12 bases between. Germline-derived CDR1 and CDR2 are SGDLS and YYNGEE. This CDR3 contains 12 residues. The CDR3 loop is CASSQPSAEQFF. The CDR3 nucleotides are TGTGCCAGCAGCCAACCTAGCGCCGAGCAGTTCTTC. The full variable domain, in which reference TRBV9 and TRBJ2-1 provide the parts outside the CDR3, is DSGVTQTPKHLITATGQRVTLRCSPRSGDLSVYWYQQSLDQGLQFLIQYYNGEERAKGNILERFSAQQFPDLHSELNLSSLELGDSALYFCASSQPSAEQFFGPGTRLTVL.

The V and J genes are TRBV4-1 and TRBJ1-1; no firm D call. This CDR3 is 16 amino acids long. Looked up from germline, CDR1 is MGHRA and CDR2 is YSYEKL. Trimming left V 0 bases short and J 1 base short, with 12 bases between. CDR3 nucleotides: TGCGCCAGCAGCCAAGAACGGGGTGTTGGGAACACTGAAGCTTTCTTT. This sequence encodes CASSQERGVGNTEAFF.

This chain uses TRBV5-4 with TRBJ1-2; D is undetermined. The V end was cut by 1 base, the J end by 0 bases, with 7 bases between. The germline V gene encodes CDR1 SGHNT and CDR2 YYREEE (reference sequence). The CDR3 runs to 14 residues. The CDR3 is CASSLRETNYGYTF. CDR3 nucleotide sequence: TGTGCCAGCAGCTTGAGGGAGACTAACTATGGCTACACCTTC. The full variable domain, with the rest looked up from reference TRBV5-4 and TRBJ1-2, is ETGVTQSPTHLIKTRGQQVTLRCSSQSGHNTVSWYQQALGQGPQFIFQYYREEENGRGNFPPRFSGLQFPNYSSELNVNALELDDSALYLCASSLRETNYGYTFGSGTRLTVV.

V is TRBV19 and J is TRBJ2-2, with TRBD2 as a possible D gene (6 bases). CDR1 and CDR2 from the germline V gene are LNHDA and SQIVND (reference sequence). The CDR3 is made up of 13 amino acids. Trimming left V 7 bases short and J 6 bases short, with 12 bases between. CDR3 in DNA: TGTGCCAGTACTTCCTGGGACTCCGGGGAGCTGTTTTTT. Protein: CASTSWDSGELFF.

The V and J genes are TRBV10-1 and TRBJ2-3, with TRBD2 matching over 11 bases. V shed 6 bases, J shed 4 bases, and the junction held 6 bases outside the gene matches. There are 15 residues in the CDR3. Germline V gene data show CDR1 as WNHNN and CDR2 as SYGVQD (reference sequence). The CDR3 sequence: CASSLTSGEADTQYF. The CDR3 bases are TGCGCCAGCAGCCTGACTAGCGGGGAGGCAGATACGCAGTATTTT.

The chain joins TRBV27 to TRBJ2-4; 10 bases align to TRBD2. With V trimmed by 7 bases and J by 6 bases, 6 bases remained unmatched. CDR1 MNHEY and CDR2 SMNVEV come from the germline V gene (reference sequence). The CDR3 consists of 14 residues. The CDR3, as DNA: TGTGCCAGCAACCCTAGCGGGGGAGGAAACATTCAGTACTTC. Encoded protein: CASNPSGGGNIQYF.

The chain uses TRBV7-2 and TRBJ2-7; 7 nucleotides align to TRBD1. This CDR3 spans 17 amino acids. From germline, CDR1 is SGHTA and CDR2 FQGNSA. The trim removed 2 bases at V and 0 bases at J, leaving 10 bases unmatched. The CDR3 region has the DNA TGTGCCAGCAGCTTAAGAGAGGGGACAGTTCCCTCCTACGAGCAGTACTTC. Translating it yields CASSLREGTVPSYEQYF. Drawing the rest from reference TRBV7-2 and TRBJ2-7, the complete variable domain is GAGVSQSPSNKVTEKGKDVELRCDPISGHTALYWYRQSLGQGLEFLIYFQGNSAPDKSGLPSDRFSAERTGGSVSTLTIQRTQQEDSAVYLCASSLREGTVPSYEQYFGPGTRLTVT.

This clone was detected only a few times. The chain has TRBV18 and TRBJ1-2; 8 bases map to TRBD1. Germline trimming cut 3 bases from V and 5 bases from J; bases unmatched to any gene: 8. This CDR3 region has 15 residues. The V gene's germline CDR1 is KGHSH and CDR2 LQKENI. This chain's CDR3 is CASSPSGQVFYGYTF. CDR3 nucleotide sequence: TGTGCCAGCTCACCCTCGGGACAGGTTTTTTATGGCTACACCTTC.

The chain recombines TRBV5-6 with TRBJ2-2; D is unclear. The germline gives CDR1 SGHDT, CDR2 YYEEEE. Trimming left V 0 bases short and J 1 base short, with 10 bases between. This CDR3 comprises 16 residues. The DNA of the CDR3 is TGTGCCAGCAGCTTGGAAGGTCAGGTGAACACCGGGGAGCTGTTTTTT. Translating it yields CASSLEGQVNTGELFF.

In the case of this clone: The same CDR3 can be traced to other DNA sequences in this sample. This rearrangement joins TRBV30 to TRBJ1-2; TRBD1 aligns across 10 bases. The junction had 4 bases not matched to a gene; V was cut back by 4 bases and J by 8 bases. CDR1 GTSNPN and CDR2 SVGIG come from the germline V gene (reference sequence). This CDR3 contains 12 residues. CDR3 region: CAWTGTGVGYTF. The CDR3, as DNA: TGTGCCTGGACCGGGACAGGGGTCGGCTACACCTTC.

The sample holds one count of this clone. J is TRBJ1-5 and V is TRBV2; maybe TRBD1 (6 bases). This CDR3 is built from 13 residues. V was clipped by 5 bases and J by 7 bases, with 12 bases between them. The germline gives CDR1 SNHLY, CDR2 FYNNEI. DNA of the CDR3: TGTGCCAGCAGTAGAGGGGGTACGCAGCCCCAGCATTTT. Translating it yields CASSRGGTQPQHF.

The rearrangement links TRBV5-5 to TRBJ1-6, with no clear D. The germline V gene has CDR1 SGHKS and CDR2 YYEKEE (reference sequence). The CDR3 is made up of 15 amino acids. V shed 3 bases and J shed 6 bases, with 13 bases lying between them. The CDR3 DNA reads TGTGCCAGCAGCTCCACACCAGACTTTAATTCACCCCTCCACTTT. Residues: CASSSTPDFNSPLHF.

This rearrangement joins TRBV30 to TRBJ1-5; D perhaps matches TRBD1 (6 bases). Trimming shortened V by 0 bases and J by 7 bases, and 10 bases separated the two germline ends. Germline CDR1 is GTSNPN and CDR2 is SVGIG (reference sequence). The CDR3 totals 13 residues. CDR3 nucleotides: TGTGCCTGGAGTGTTATAGGGACACAGCCCCAGCATTTT. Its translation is CAWSVIGTQPQHF. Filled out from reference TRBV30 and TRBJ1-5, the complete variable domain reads SQTIHQWPATLVQPVGSPLSLECTVEGTSNPNLYWYRQAAGRGLQLLFYSVGIGQISSEVPQNLSASRPQDRQFILSSKKLLLSDSGFYLCAWSVIGTQPQHFGDGTRLSIL.

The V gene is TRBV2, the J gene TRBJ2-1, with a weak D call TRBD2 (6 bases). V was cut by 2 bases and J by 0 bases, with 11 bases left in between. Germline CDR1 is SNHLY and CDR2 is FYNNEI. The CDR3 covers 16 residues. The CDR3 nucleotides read TGTGCCAGCAGTGAACGGGACTTACGCTCCTACAATGAGCAGTTCTTC. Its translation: CASSERDLRSYNEQFF.

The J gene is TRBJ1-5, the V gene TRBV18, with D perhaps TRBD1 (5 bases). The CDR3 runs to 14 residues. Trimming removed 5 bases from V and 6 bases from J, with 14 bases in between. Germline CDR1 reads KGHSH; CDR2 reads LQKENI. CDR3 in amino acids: CASSSNQGLQPQHF. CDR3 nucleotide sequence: TGTGCCAGCTCATCTAACCAGGGTCTTCAGCCCCAGCATTTT.

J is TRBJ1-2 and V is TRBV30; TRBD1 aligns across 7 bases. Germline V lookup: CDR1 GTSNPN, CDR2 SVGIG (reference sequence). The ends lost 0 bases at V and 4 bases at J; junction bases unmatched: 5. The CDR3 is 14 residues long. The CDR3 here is CAWSVGQALYGYTF. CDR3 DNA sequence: TGTGCCTGGAGTGTAGGACAGGCCCTCTATGGCTACACCTTC.

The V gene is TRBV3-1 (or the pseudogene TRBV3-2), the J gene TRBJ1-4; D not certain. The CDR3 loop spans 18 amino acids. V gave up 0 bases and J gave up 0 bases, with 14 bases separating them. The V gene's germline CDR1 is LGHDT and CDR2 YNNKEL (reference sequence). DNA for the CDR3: TGTGCCAGCAGCCAAGATGCGGGGATTGCCTCAACTAATGAAAAACTGTTTTTT. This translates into CASSQDAGIASTNEKLFF.

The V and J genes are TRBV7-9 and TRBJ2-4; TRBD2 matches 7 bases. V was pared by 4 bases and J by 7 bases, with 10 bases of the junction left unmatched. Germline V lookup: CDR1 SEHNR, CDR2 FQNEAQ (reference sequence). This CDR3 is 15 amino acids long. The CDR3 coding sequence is TGTGCCAGCAGCTCGAGCGGGTGGGGAGGGAACATTCAGTACTTC. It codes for CASSSSGWGGNIQYF.

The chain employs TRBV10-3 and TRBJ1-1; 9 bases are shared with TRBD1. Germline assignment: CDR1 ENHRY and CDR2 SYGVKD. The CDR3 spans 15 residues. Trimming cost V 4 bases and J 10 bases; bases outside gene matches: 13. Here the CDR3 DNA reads TGTGCCATCAGTGCCTGGACCGGGACAGGGATAAGAGCTTTCTTT. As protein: CAISAWTGTGIRAFF.

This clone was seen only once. The CDR3 spells CASSVAGGGYNSPLHF. In DNA form, the CDR3 reads TGTGCCAGCAGCGTAGCTGGGGGGGGCTATAATTCACCCCTCCACTTT. The chain carries TRBV9 and TRBJ1-6, with D possibly being TRBD1 (5 bases). CDR3 length: 16 residues. V shed 0 bases and J shed 3 bases, with 10 bases lying between them. Germline V gene data show CDR1 as SGDLS and CDR2 as YYNGEE.

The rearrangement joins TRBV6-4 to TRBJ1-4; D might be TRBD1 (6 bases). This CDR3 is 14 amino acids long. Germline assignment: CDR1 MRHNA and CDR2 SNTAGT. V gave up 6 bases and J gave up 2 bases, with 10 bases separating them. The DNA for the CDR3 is TGTGCCAGCAGAGGGACATTTACTAATGAAAAACTGTTTTTT. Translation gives CASRGTFTNEKLFF.

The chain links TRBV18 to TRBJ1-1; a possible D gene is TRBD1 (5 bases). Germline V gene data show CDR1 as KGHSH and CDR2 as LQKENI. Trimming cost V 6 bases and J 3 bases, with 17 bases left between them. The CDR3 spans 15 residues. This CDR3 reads CASSLHVVQDTEAFF. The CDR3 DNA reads TGTGCCAGCTCCCTCCACGTGGTACAGGACACTGAAGCTTTCTTT.

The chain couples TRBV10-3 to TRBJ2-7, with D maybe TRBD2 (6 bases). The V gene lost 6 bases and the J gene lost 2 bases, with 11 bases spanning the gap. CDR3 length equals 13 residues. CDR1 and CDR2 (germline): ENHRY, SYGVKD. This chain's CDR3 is CAISGWGAYEQYF. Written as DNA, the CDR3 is TGTGCCATCAGCGGCTGGGGGGCCTACGAGCAGTACTTC.

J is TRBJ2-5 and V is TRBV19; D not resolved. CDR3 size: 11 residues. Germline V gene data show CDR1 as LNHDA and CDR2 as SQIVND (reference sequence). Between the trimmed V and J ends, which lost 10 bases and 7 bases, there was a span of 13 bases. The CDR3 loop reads CATTQSGTQYF. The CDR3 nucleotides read TGTGCCACCACGCAGTCGGGGACCCAGTACTTC.

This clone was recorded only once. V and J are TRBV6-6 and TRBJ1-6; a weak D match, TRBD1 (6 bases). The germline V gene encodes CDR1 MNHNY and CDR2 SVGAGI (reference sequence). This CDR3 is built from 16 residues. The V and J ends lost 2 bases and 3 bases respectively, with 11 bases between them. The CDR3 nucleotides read TGTGCCAGCAGTTACCGGGGGGACATCTATAATTCACCCCTCCACTTT. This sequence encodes CASSYRGDIYNSPLHF.

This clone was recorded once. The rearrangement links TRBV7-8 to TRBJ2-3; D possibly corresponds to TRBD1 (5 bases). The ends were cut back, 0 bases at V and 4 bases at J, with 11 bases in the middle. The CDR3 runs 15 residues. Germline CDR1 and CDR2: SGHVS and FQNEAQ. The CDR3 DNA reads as TGTGCCAGCAGCTTAGCGGCGACAGTAGCAGATACGCAGTATTTT. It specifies CASSLAATVADTQYF.

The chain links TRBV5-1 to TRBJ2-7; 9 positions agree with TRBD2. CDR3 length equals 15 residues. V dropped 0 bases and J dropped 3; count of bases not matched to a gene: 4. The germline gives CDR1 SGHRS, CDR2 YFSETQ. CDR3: CASSLVASGIYEQYF. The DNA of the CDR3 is TGCGCCAGCAGCTTGGTGGCTAGCGGGATCTACGAGCAGTACTTC.

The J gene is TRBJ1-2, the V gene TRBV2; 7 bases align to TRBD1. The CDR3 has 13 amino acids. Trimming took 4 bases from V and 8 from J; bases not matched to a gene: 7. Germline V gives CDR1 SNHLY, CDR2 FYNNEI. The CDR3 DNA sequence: TGTGCCAGCAGTGTGGAACAGGGGAACGGCTACACCTTC. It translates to CASSVEQGNGYTF.

DNA of the CDR3: TGTGCCAGTAGTATAAGGAGGACCCTCGGCAATCAGCCCCAGCATTTT. Translated, it gives CASSIRRTLGNQPQHF. This chain uses TRBV19 with TRBJ1-5; D not certain. CDR1 is LNHDA and CDR2 is SQIVND in the germline V gene (reference sequence). The CDR3 spans 16 residues. Deletions cut 2 bases from V and 2 bases from J, with 13 bases between.